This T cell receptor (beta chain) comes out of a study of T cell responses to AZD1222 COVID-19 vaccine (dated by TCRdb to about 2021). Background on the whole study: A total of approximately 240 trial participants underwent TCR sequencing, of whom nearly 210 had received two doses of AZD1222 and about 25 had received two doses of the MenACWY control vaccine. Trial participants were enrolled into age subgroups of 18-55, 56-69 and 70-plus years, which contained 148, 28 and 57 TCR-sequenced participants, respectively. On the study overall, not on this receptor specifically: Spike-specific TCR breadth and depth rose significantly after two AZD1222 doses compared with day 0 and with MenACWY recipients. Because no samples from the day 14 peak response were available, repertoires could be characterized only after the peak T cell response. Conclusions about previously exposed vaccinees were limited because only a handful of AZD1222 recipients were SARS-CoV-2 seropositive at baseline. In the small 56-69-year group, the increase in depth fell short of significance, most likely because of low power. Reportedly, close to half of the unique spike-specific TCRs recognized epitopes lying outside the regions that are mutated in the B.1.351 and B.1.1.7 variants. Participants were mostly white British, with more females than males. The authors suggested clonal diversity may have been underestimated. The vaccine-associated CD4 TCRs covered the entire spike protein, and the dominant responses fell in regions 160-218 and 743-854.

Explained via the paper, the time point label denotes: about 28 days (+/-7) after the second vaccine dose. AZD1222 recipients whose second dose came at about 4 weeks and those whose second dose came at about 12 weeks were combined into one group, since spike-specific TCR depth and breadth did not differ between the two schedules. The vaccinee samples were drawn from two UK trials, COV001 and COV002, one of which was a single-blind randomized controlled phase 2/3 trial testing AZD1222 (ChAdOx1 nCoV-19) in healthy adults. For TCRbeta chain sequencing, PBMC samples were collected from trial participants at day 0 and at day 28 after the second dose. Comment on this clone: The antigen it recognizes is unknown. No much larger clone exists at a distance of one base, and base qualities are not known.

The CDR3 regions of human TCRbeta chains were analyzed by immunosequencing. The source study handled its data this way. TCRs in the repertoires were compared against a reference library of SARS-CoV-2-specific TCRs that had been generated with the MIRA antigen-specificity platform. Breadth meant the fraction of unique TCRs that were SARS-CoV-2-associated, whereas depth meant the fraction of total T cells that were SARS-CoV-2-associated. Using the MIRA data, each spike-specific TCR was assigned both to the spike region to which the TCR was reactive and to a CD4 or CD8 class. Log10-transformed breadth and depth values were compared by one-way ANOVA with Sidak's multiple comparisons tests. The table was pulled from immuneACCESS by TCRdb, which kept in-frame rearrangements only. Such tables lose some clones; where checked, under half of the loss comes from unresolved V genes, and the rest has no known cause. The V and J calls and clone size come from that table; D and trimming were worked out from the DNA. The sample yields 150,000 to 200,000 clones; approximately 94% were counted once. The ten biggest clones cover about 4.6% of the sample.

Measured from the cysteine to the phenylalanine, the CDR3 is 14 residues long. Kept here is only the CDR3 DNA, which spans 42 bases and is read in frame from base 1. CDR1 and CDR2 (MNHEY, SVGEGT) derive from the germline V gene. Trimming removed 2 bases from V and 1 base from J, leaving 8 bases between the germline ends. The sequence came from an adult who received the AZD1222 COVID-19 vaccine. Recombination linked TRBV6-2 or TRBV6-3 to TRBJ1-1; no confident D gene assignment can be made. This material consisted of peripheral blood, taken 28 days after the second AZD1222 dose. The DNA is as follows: TGTGCCAGCAGTTACGGTTTTACGAACACTGAAGCTTTCTTT. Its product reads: CASSYGFTNTEAFF.